One and the same sample provided the 15 T cell receptor beta chains below, sequenced in a study of tumor-infiltrating lymphocytes in primary liver carcinoma. Synthesis of TCR beta cDNA was carried out from about 500 ng total RNA with a constant-region primer. Three nested multiplex PCR rounds, a slightly modified ARM-PCR method, built the TCR beta libraries. The first two PCR rounds used TRBV1-TRBV30 forward primers with a C-beta reverse primer, about 10 cycles each. TCRdb re-called the multiplex PCR reads through MiXCR, storing one row per CDR3 protein. Of 90,000 to 100,000 distinct CDR3 sequences in the sample, 69% were seen once. Scientists recovered RNA and DNA together from around 20-30 mg of unsorted bulk tissue. The sample was liver tumor tissue from sampling region 5. The subset denotes: tumor region T5, tumor centre. The receptors were gathered from a woman between 55 and 75 years old with primary liver carcinoma and hepatitis B virus infection.

On this clonotype itself: This may stem from a read error, because a much larger clone lies one nucleotide away. This chain connects TRBV5-6 to TRBJ2-1, with 11 bases matching TRBD2. There are 14 residues in the CDR3. V lost 4 bases to trimming and J lost 11 bases; unmatched junction nucleotides: 8. Germline values: CDR1 SGHDT, CDR2 YYEEEE. CDR3 protein: CASSLRLAGNKQFF. CDR3 DNA sequence: TGTGCCAGCAGCCTTAGACTAGCGGGAAATAAGCAGTTCTTC. The whole variable domain, filled in from reference TRBV5-6 and TRBJ2-1, reads DAGVTQSPTHLIKTRGQQVTLRCSPKSGHDTVSWYQQALGQGPQFIFQYYEEEERQRGNFPDRFSGHQFPNYSSELNVNALLLGDSALYLCASSLRLAGNKQFFGPGTRLTVL.

The J gene is TRBJ1-3, the V gene TRBV7-9; the D is unclear. Trimming cost V 5 bases and J 8 bases, with 22 bases left between them. From germline, CDR1 is SEHNR and CDR2 FQNEAQ (reference sequence). This CDR3 contains 16 residues. DNA of the CDR3: TGTGCCAGCAGCCCGGCTATGATAGGGAGAAGTGACACCATATATTTT. Protein product: CASSPAMIGRSDTIYF.

In its sample, this clonotype was seen many times. The rearrangement links TRBV10-3 to TRBJ1-1, with a weak D call TRBD1 (5 bases). The CDR3 length is 13 residues. The germline V and J ends were trimmed by 0 bases and 7 bases, with 9 bases remaining between them. CDR1 ENHRY and CDR2 SYGVKD come from the germline V gene. CDR3 sequence: CAISESTENEAFF. The CDR3 DNA reads as TGTGCCATCAGTGAGTCGACAGAAAATGAAGCTTTCTTT.

The V gene is TRBV6-6, the J gene TRBJ2-5, with a tentative D call TRBD1 (6 bases). The CDR3 runs to 14 residues. V dropped 9 bases and J dropped 2 bases, with 16 bases sitting between them. The germline CDR1 and CDR2 sequences are MNHNY and SVGAGI (reference sequence). The DNA of the CDR3 is TGTGCCAGAACCGTACAGGGAAAACAAGAGACCCAGTACTTC. Translated, it gives CARTVQGKQETQYF.

This clonotype was recorded many times. V is TRBV10-1 and J is TRBJ2-3; TRBD2 might be the D (6 bases). V lost 9 bases and J lost 1, with 11 bases in between. CDR1 is WNHNN, CDR2 SYGVQD, per germline (reference sequence). The CDR3 extends over 13 amino acids. CDR3: CARMTSRTDTQYF. CDR3 coding DNA: TGCGCCAGAATGACTAGTCGCACAGATACGCAGTATTTT.

This chain joins TRBV5-1 and TRBJ1-2, with TRBD1 matching over 9 bases. Germline V gene sequence: CDR1 SGHRS, CDR2 YFSETQ. V was pared by 6 bases and J by 7 bases, with 7 bases of the junction left unmatched. The CDR3 is 13 residues long. CDR3 in amino acids: CASNPGQGCGYTF. CDR3 bases: TGCGCCAGCAACCCAGGACAGGGGTGTGGCTACACCTTC. The full variable domain, with the rest looked up from reference TRBV5-1 and TRBJ1-2, is KAGVTQTPRYLIKTRGQQVTLSCSPISGHRSVSWYQQTPGQGLQFLFEYFSETQRNKGNFPGRFSGRQFSNSRSEMNVSTLELGDSALYLCASNPGQGCGYTFGSGTRLTVV.

This clonotype has only a few counts. The chain joins TRBV29-1 to TRBJ2-7; D gene uncertain. The germline V gene encodes CDR1 SQVTM and CDR2 ANQGSEA. The CDR3 consists of 12 residues. V lost 4 bases and J 6 bases, leaving 13 bases between the germline ends. The CDR3 is CSVGIRLSEQYF. As DNA, the CDR3 is TGCAGCGTTGGTATCAGGTTGTCCGAGCAGTACTTC.

A note on this clonotype: The missing conserved phenylalanine or tryptophan at the end of this CDR3 makes a read error likely. This chain connects TRBV6-5 to TRBJ2-7; no firm D call. Germline lookup yields CDR1 MNHEY and CDR2 SVGAGI. This CDR3 is 13 amino acids long. The CDR3 DNA follows: TGTGCCAGCAGTTCCTCACTTAGCTACGGGCAGTACCTC. Translation gives CASSSSLSYGQYL.

About this clonotype itself: This likely comes from a read error, as the CDR3 has no conserved phenylalanine or tryptophan at its end. The CDR3 coding sequence is TGCAGCGTTCTAGGCGGGAAGGCCGTAGATGAGCAGTTCTTA. Translation: CSVLGGKAVDEQFL. The chain uses TRBV29-1 and TRBJ2-1; D is perhaps TRBD2 (6 bases). The CDR3 runs to 14 residues. V was pared by 5 bases and J by 8 bases, with 19 bases between. Germline V CDR1 and CDR2: SQVTM, ANQGSEA.

This chain links TRBV20-1 with TRBJ2-5, with TRBD2 identical over 12 bases. Germline V gene sequence: CDR1 DFQATT, CDR2 SNEGSKA (reference sequence). J was trimmed by 4 bases and V by 0 bases; bases with no gene match: 9. The CDR3 runs 17 residues. The CDR3 DNA reads as TGCAGTGCTAGAGACCAGACTAGCGGGGGTATTGTAGAGACCCAGTACTTC. Translating it yields CSARDQTSGGIVETQYF.

Turning to this clonotype: At one end, the junction sequence differs from germline, possibly due to a read error. V and J are TRBV11-2 and TRBJ2-3; D gene ambiguous. CDR3 length: 11 amino acids. Germline assignment: CDR1 SGHAT and CDR2 FQNNGV. The CDR3 sequence is CASSRTDTQDF. CDR3 nucleotide sequence: TGTGCCAGCAGCCGCACGGATACGCAGGATTTT.

In regard to this clonotype: The junction departs from germline at one end; a sequencing error may be responsible. The chain couples TRBV10-3 to TRBJ2-1, with 12 bases fitting TRBD2. Germline CDR1 and CDR2: ENHRY and SYGVKD. The CDR3 consists of 15 residues. The CDR3 sequence: CTISELAGGRVEQFF. Written as DNA, the CDR3 is TGTACCATTAGTGAACTAGCGGGAGGAAGGGTTGAGCAGTTCTTC.

In regard to this clonotype: The junction shows a germline mismatch at one end, possibly a read error. The rearrangement joins TRBV11-2 to TRBJ2-1; D might be TRBD1 (5 bases). The CDR3 length is 15 residues. CDR1 and CDR2 from the germline V gene are SGHAT and FQNNGV. CDR3: CVSRLEGDENNEQFF. Here the CDR3 DNA reads TGTGTCAGCAGATTAGAAGGGGATGAGAACAATGAGCAGTTCTTC.

This clonotype was counted ten times or more. V and J are TRBV6-5 and TRBJ2-7, with D perhaps TRBD1 (6 bases). Germline CDR1 MNHEY, CDR2 SVGAGI. This CDR3 comprises 14 residues. Trimming cost V 3 bases and J 1 base, with 10 bases left between them. CDR3 residues: CASSYRTGSYEQYF. CDR3 in DNA: TGTGCCAGCAGTTATCGCACAGGGTCCTACGAGCAGTACTTC.

This clonotype was seen repeatedly, ten times or more. The chain recombines TRBV12-3 or TRBV12-4 with TRBJ2-7; D gene uncertain. Deletions cut 4 bases from V and 3 bases from J, with 10 bases between. This CDR3 has 13 residues. The CDR3 sequence is CASSSYFSYEQYF. CDR3 sequence (DNA): TGTGCCAGCAGTTCCTACTTTAGCTACGAGCAGTACTTC.